Given below is one T cell receptor beta chain in context. Its antigen is not identified. Generated by immunoSEQ multiplex PCR, the TCRdb table keeps only in-frame clones and is missing some. The sample contains fewer than 200,000 clones, approximately 93% of which appear only once. This entry comes from a study of T cell responses to AZD1222 COVID-19 vaccine. Study results and caveats: Baseline seropositivity occurred in only a handful of AZD1222 recipients. The reported proportion of spike-specific TCRs targeting unmutated variant regions was nearly half. Most donors were white British, females outnumbered males, and clonal diversity was possibly underestimated.

V was cut by 4 bases and J by 5 bases, with 8 bases left in between. Germline CDR1 and CDR2: MGHDK and SYGVNS. The CDR3 loop spans 12 amino acids. The chain couples TRBV25-1 to TRBJ1-2; D gene ambiguous. The receptor comes from an adult who received the AZD1222 COVID-19 vaccine. The sequencing here drew on peripheral blood, taken 28 days after the second AZD1222 dose. The CDR3 DNA is TGTGCCAGCAGTGCCACCGGTTATGGCTACACCTTC. Its protein is CASSATGYGYTF.